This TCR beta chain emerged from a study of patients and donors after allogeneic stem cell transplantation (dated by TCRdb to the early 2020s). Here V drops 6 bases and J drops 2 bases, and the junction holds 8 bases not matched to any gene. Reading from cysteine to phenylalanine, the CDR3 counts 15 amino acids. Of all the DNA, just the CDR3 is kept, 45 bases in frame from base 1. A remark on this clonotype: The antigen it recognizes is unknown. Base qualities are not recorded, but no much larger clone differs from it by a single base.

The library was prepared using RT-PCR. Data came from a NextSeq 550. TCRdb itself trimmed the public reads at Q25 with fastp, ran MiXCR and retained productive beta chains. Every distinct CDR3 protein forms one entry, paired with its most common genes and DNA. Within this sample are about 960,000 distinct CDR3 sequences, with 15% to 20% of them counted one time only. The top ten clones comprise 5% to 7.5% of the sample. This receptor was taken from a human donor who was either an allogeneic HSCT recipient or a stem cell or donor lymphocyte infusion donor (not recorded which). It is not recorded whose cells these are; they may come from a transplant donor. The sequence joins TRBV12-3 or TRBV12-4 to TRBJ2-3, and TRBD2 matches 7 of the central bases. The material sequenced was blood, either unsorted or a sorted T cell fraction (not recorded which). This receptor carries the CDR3 CASRDTSALTDTQYF. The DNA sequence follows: TGTGCCAGCAGGGATACTAGCGCGCTCACAGATACGCAGTATTTT.